These 24 T cell receptor beta chains originate from one sample sequenced in a study of EBV T-cell therapy then PD-1 blockade in nasopharyngeal carcinoma. No cognate antigen is known for these TCRs. Treatment specified: AdE1-LMPpoly-expanded autologous EBV-specific T-cell therapy followed by anti-PD-1 nivolumab. The data were produced by immunoSEQ multiplex PCR, yet TCRdb's version contains in-frame clones alone and is incomplete. The sample lists about 23,000 clones, 84% occurring once. Here the sequenced sample was CD8+ T cells from blood, taken around day 58 from a patient whose treatment included autologous EBV-specific T cells and nivolumab. The source is a man aged 35-49 years with nasopharyngeal carcinoma.

This chain uses TRBV24-1 with TRBJ2-7; D not resolved. The CDR3 is 15 amino acids. V gave up 2 bases and J gave up 6 bases, with 16 bases separating them. CDR1 KGHDR and CDR2 SFDVKD come from the germline V gene. CDR3 bases: TGTGCCACCAGTGATTCCTCCAGATCCTCGGGCGAGCAGTACTTC. It codes for CATSDSSRSSGEQYF.

The J gene is TRBJ2-2, the V gene TRBV9; 11 bases line up with TRBD2. Germline V gene sequence: CDR1 SGDLS, CDR2 YYNGEE. The CDR3 totals 14 residues. Germline trimming cut 3 bases from V and 5 bases from J; bases unmatched to any gene: 0. The DNA for the CDR3 is TGTGCCAGCAGCGCTAGCGGGGGGACCGGGGAGCTGTTTTTT. This translates into CASSASGGTGELFF.

The V and J genes are TRBV28 and TRBJ2-7; 8 nucleotides line up with TRBD2. The CDR3 loop spans 13 amino acids. J was trimmed by 3 bases and V by 5 bases; bases with no gene match: 3. Germline lookup yields CDR1 MDHEN and CDR2 SYDVKM. As DNA, the CDR3 is TGTGCCAGCAGTCCGGCGGGGGGCTACGAGCAGTACTTC. It encodes CASSPAGGYEQYF.

The gene calls are TRBV7-9 and TRBJ2-3; 11 bases line up with TRBD2. Germline values: CDR1 SEHNR, CDR2 FQNEAQ (reference sequence). The CDR3 runs to 16 residues. J gave up 2 bases and V 3 bases, and 4 bases lay outside the gene matches. The DNA for the CDR3 is TGTGCCAGCAGCTTCAGACTAGCGGGGTTCACAGATACGCAGTATTTT. Translating it yields CASSFRLAGFTDTQYF.

This clone showed up just once. The V and J genes are TRBV2 and TRBJ2-2, with 9 bases fitting TRBD1. Looked up from germline, CDR1 is SNHLY and CDR2 is FYNNEI. After removal of 4 bases from V and 3 bases from J, the junction contained 6 bases not matched to a gene. The CDR3 runs 16 residues. The DNA of the CDR3 is TGTGCCAGCAGTGGCCACAGGGGGCGGTACACCGGGGAGCTGTTTTTT. Its translation: CASSGHRGRYTGELFF.

The V gene is TRBV13, the J gene TRBJ1-2; D unresolved. Germline assignment: CDR1 PRHDT and CDR2 FYEKMQ (reference sequence). This CDR3 has 15 amino acids. V lost 0 bases, J lost 3 bases, and 11 bases lay in between. The CDR3 DNA follows: TGTGCCAGCAGCTTAGGCCTGATGGACTACTATGGCTACACCTTC. Its translation: CASSLGLMDYYGYTF.

The chain couples TRBV15 to TRBJ1-5; 8 bases agree with TRBD1. This CDR3 contains 17 residues. V dropped 5 bases and J dropped 4; count of bases not matched to a gene: 13. CDR1 LNHNV and CDR2 YYDKDF come from the germline V gene (reference sequence). The CDR3 region has the DNA TGTGCCACCAGCCCCAGCTTATGGACAGGGATAAATCAGCCCCAGCATTTT. This sequence encodes CATSPSLWTGINQPQHF.

This chain links TRBV20-1 with TRBJ2-7; D is undetermined. Trimming left V 4 bases short and J 12 bases short, with 7 bases between. Germline loops: CDR1 DFQATT, CDR2 SNEGSKA (reference sequence). This CDR3 contains 8 residues. The CDR3 bases are TGCAGTGCTACCCAGCCGTACTTC. It encodes CSATQPYF.

The J gene is TRBJ2-1, the V gene TRBV5-6, with D possibly being TRBD2 (5 bases). The germline V and J ends were trimmed by 0 bases and 7 bases, with 8 bases remaining between them. This CDR3 has 13 amino acids. In germline, CDR1 is SGHDT, CDR2 YYEEEE. The CDR3 bases are TGTGCCAGCAGCTTGGGAGGGTCAAATGAGCAGTTCTTC. Its translation: CASSLGGSNEQFF.

V usage is TRBV6-5 and J usage is TRBJ1-2; 7 bases align to TRBD1. Germline V lookup: CDR1 MNHEY, CDR2 SVGAGI. V was clipped by 4 bases and J by 7 bases; unmatched bases: 6. This CDR3 has 13 amino acids. The CDR3 sequence is CASSLEGAFGYTF. DNA for the CDR3: TGTGCCAGCAGTTTGGAGGGGGCGTTTGGCTACACCTTC.

This clone was counted a few times. The V gene is TRBV5-6, the J gene TRBJ2-7; D unresolved. Between the trimmed V and J ends, which lost 3 bases and 4 bases, there was a span of 8 bases. The germline V gene has CDR1 SGHDT and CDR2 YYEEEE. The CDR3 contains 12 residues. The CDR3 sequence is CASSYDGYEQYF. The CDR3 DNA reads as TGTGCCAGCAGCTATGACGGATACGAGCAGTACTTC.

This chain uses TRBV5-1 with TRBJ2-1, with D possibly being TRBD2 (5 bases). Germline loops: CDR1 SGHRS, CDR2 YFSETQ. V was trimmed by 4 bases and J by 0 bases, leaving 14 bases between them. This CDR3 is built from 16 residues. The CDR3 is CASSPGLASSYNEQFF. In DNA form, the CDR3 reads TGCGCCAGCAGCCCCGGACTTGCGAGCTCCTACAATGAGCAGTTCTTC.

The gene calls are TRBV27 and TRBJ1-1; possibly TRBD1 for D (5 bases). The CDR3 loop spans 14 amino acids. Germline CDR1 is MNHEY and CDR2 is SMNVEV (reference sequence). Trimming pared 3 bases from V and 7 bases from J, leaving 15 bases between. The CDR3 reads CASSLSTGGVEAFF. The CDR3 nucleotides read TGTGCCAGCAGTTTGTCGACGGGGGGGGTTGAAGCTTTCTTT.

The J gene is TRBJ2-6, the V gene TRBV20-1; weak D call: TRBD1 (6 bases). The V and J ends lost 3 bases and 0 bases respectively, with 18 bases between them. The CDR3 has 18 amino acids. The germline V gene has CDR1 DFQATT and CDR2 SNEGSKA (reference sequence). CDR3 loop: CSASVDQGSFSGANVLTF. The CDR3 nucleotides are TGCAGTGCTAGTGTGGACCAGGGGTCCTTCTCTGGGGCCAACGTCCTGACTTTC.

This clone was seen more than once but under ten times. The gene calls are TRBV7-2 and TRBJ1-1; 7 bases map to TRBD1. After removal of 3 bases from V and 8 bases from J, the junction contained 6 bases not matched to a gene. This CDR3 contains 13 residues. CDR1 SGHTA and CDR2 FQGNSA come from the germline V gene. The CDR3, as DNA: TGTGCCAGCAGCTTTGACAGGGAACTCGAAGCTTTCTTT. This codes for CASSFDRELEAFF.

The chain joins TRBV5-5 to TRBJ2-5; tentatively, D is TRBD1 (5 bases). Germline CDR1 is SGHKS and CDR2 is YYEKEE (reference sequence). CDR3 length: 15 residues. V lost 0 bases and J lost 7, with 16 bases in between. CDR3 nucleotide sequence: TGTGCCAGCAGCTTGGCAAGACAGCCAAAGGGGACCCAGTACTTC. Translation gives CASSLARQPKGTQYF.

The chain's CDR3 is CASSNPLFRGGNTGELFF. In DNA form, the CDR3 reads TGTGCCAGCAGCAACCCCCTATTTCGGGGGGGGAACACCGGGGAGCTGTTTTTT. The rearrangement links TRBV13 to TRBJ2-2; 8 positions agree with TRBD2. Looked up from germline, CDR1 is PRHDT and CDR2 is FYEKMQ (reference sequence). The CDR3 loop spans 18 amino acids. V dropped 5 bases and J dropped 1; count of bases not matched to a gene: 12. The variable domain in full, with the rest retrieved from reference TRBV13 and TRBJ2-2, is AAGVIQSPRHLIKEKRETATLKCYPIPRHDTVYWYQQGPGQDPQFLISFYEKMQSDKGSIPDRFSAQQFSDYHSELNMSSLELGDSALYFCASSNPLFRGGNTGELFFGEGSRLTVL.

This clone was counted ten times or more. The chain couples TRBV15 to TRBJ2-3; TRBD1 matches 10 bases. The CDR3 consists of 16 residues. The V gene's germline CDR1 is LNHNV and CDR2 YYDKDF (reference sequence). Unmatched junction bases numbered 8, after V lost 5 bases and J lost 3 bases. This chain's CDR3 is CATSADPGQGTDTQYF. The CDR3 DNA reads TGTGCCACCAGCGCCGATCCGGGACAGGGGACAGATACGCAGTATTTT.

The V gene is TRBV7-9, the J gene TRBJ2-1; 10 bases align to TRBD2. This CDR3 contains 14 residues. V gave up 3 bases and J gave up 7 bases; unmatched junction bases: 3. The germline gives CDR1 SEHNR, CDR2 FQNEAQ (reference sequence). CDR3 in amino acids: CASSFSGGLNEQFF. The CDR3 DNA is TGTGCCAGCAGCTTTAGCGGGGGGTTGAATGAGCAGTTCTTC.

The chain couples TRBV5-1 to TRBJ2-1, with 10 bases matching TRBD1. Per the germline V gene, CDR1 is SGHRS and CDR2 is YFSETQ. The CDR3 extends over 14 amino acids. The V and J ends lost 2 bases and 7 bases, in that order; junction bases with no gene match: 3. The CDR3 is CASSFWTGGNEQFF. The CDR3 DNA follows: TGCGCCAGCAGCTTCTGGACAGGGGGGAATGAGCAGTTCTTC.

This chain connects TRBV5-5 to TRBJ1-2; 9 bases map to TRBD1. The ends lost 1 base at V and 5 bases at J; junction bases unmatched: 12. There are 17 residues in the CDR3. CDR1 and CDR2 (germline): SGHKS, YYEKEE (reference sequence). CDR3 in amino acids: CASSLHYTGQGSYGYTF. The CDR3 coding sequence is TGTGCCAGCAGCTTGCACTACACCGGACAGGGGTCGTATGGCTACACCTTC. The full variable domain, in which reference TRBV5-5 and TRBJ1-2 provide the parts outside the CDR3, is DAGVTQSPTHLIKTRGQQVTLRCSPISGHKSVSWYQQVLGQGPQFIFQYYEKEERGRGNFPDRFSARQFPNYSSELNVNALLLGDSALYLCASSLHYTGQGSYGYTFGSGTRLTVV.

The V and J genes are TRBV5-8 and TRBJ2-3, with 9 bases aligning to TRBD2. This CDR3 has 16 residues. With 2 bases clipped from V and 3 bases from J, the junction kept 7 bases outside the gene matches. The germline gives CDR1 SGHTS, CDR2 YDEGEE. CDR3 DNA sequence: TGTGCCAGCAGCTTCGGAGCCAGCGGGGGGACAGATACGCAGTATTTT. Residues: CASSFGASGGTDTQYF.

The rearrangement links TRBV5-6 to TRBJ1-2; no definite D call. The CDR3 consists of 14 residues. V gave up 3 bases and J gave up 8 bases, with 17 bases separating them. The germline V gene has CDR1 SGHDT and CDR2 YYEEEE. In nucleotides, the CDR3 is TGTGCCAGCAGCTCTGACCGGGAGGGAAGCGGCTACACCTTC. Translating it yields CASSSDREGSGYTF.

The J gene is TRBJ2-5, the V gene TRBV27, with TRBD2 identical over 7 bases. The germline V gene encodes CDR1 MNHEY and CDR2 SMNVEV (reference sequence). The CDR3 runs to 12 residues. V was pared by 6 bases and J by 5 bases, with 3 bases of the junction left unmatched. CDR3 sequence (DNA): TGTGCCAGCAGGGGAGGGGCGGAGACCCAGTACTTC. It specifies CASRGGAETQYF.